This is a list of T cell receptor beta chains from one sample in a study of T cells in Graves' hyperthyroidism and ophthalmopathy. TCRdb re-called the multiplex PCR reads with MiXCR, one entry per CDR3 protein. The table lists around 500,000 distinct CDR3 sequences, approximately 23% of them singletons. Specimen: blood. The receptors stem from an older woman with Graves' ophthalmopathy. Both conserved end residues are part of each CDR3. D genes are given only for firm matches. A row's size may be missing; if present it is once, few, many or a size class.

CDR3: CASRLGQGDGQPQHF
DNA: TGTGCCAGCCGCCTGGGACAGGGGGACGGTCAGCCCCAGCATTTT
size: many
length: 15
D: TRBD1
V: TRBV6-1
J: TRBJ1-5

CDR3: CASRYYRDRGSGNTIYF
DNA: TGTGCCAGCAGATATTATAGGGACAGGGGCTCTGGAAACACCATATATTTT
size: -
length: 17
D: TRBD1
V: TRBV28
J: TRBJ1-3

CDR3: CASGDSSGANTGELFF
DNA: TGTGCTAGTGGGGATTCCAGCGGCGCGAACACCGGGGAGCTGTTTTTT
size: -
length: 16
D: -
V: TRBV12-5
J: TRBJ2-2

CDR3: CASSPTGAYNEQFF
DNA: TGTGCCAGCAGCCCGACTGGGGCCTACAATGAGCAGTTCTTC
size: many
length: 14
D: -
V: TRBV28
J: TRBJ2-1

CDR3: CASSLPVGGRYGYTF
DNA: TGTGCCAGCAGTCTTCCGGTGGGGGGCAGGTATGGCTACACCTTC
size: -
length: 15
D: -
V: TRBV7-2
J: TRBJ1-2

CDR3: CAWMGQPNTEAFF
DNA: TGTGCCTGGATGGGACAGCCGAACACTGAAGCTTTCTTT
size: many
length: 13
D: TRBD1
V: TRBV30
J: TRBJ1-1

CDR3: CASSQDRAGYGYTF
DNA: TGCGCCAGCAGCCAGGACAGGGCCGGCTATGGCTACACCTTC
size: many
length: 14
D: TRBD1
V: TRBV5-1
J: TRBJ1-2

CDR3: CASSLGRDRSPLHF
DNA: TGTGCCAGCAGCTTAGGAAGGGATCGGTCACCCCTCCACTTT
size: -
length: 14
D: -
V: TRBV11-2
J: TRBJ1-6

CDR3: CASSIYVGEQFF
DNA: TGTGCCAGTAGTATCTACGTCGGTGAGCAGTTCTTC
size: once
length: 12
D: -
V: TRBV19
J: TRBJ2-1

CDR3: CSVDRAVGTEAFF
DNA: TGCAGCGTAGACCGGGCCGTGGGCACTGAAGCTTTCTTT
size: -
length: 13
D: -
V: TRBV29-1
J: TRBJ1-1

CDR3: CASSHLGAGTQETQYF
DNA: TGTGCCAGCAGCCACCTGGGGGCCGGGACCCAAGAGACCCAGTACTTC
size: -
length: 16
D: -
V: TRBV3-1
J: TRBJ2-5

CDR3: CASSLGFSGRGPNNEQFF
DNA: TGTGCCAGCAGCTTAGGGTTTAGCGGGAGAGGGCCCAACAATGAGCAGTTCTTC
size: few
length: 18
D: TRBD2
V: TRBV11-2
J: TRBJ2-1

CDR3: CASSRMGQGAYEQYF
DNA: TGTGCCAGCAGCCGTATGGGACAGGGGGCCTACGAGCAGTACTTC
size: many
length: 15
D: TRBD1
V: TRBV7-9
J: TRBJ2-7

CDR3: CATQTFGGQNEQFF
DNA: TGTGCCACCCAAACTTTTGGGGGCCAAAATGAGCAGTTCTTC
size: -
length: 14
D: -
V: TRBV12-3/TRBV12-4
J: TRBJ2-1

CDR3: CSGGHSNTEAFF
DNA: TGCAGCGGGGGACATTCGAACACTGAAGCTTTCTTT
size: many
length: 12
D: -
V: TRBV29-1
J: TRBJ1-1

CDR3: CASSGGGSEKLFF
DNA: TGTGCCAGTAGTGGCGGTGGGAGTGAAAAACTGTTTTTT
size: -
length: 13
D: -
V: TRBV19
J: TRBJ1-4

CDR3: CASSPPASWYTEAFF
DNA: TGTGCCAGCAGCCCCCCAGCCTCATGGTACACTGAAGCTTTCTTT
size: -
length: 15
D: -
V: TRBV3-1
J: TRBJ1-1

CDR3: CSASGQLSSYNEQFF
DNA: TGCAGTGCTAGTGGCCAGCTAAGCTCCTACAATGAGCAGTTCTTC
size: few
length: 15
D: -
V: TRBV20-1
J: TRBJ2-1

CDR3: CASGGQGRGQPQHF
DNA: TGTGCCAGCGGGGGACAGGGGCGCGGTCAGCCCCAGCATTTT
size: many
length: 14
D: TRBD1
V: TRBV7-2
J: TRBJ1-5

CDR3: CASTNRGVQPQHF
DNA: TGTGCCAGCACGAACAGGGGGGTTCAGCCCCAGCATTTT
size: few
length: 13
D: TRBD1
V: TRBV2
J: TRBJ1-5